Listed here are 20 T cell receptor beta chains from one sample, sequenced in a study of HIV-infected children after antiretroviral therapy interruption. Unique molecular identifiers were included in an RNA-based 3' RACE TCR library. Using its own MiXCR run on the 3' RACE reads, TCRdb lists one record per CDR3 protein. The profile shows about 83,000 distinct CDR3 sequences, approximately 6.9% of them singletons. This sample's treatment: PENTA 11 planned treatment interruption arm or continuous ART arm. Source: CD45RA+ CD4+ T cells from PBMCs, pooled from several time points, taken from a donor given antiretroviral therapy, either interrupted or continuous. Sample subset: naive CD4+ CD45RA+ CD45RO- T cells. All receptors come from a pool of human donors with HIV.

This clonotype was counted many times. This chain links TRBV15 with TRBJ1-1; D is perhaps TRBD1 (5 bases). Germline V gene sequence: CDR1 LNHNV, CDR2 YYDKDF (reference sequence). The V end lost 1 base, the J end lost 1 base, and 25 bases lay between the germline ends. The CDR3 covers 20 residues. The CDR3 region has the DNA TGTGCCACCAGCAGAGGCCGAGGGGCAGGACTAAACAGAGGGAACACTGAAGCTTTCTTT. Translated, it gives CATSRGRGAGLNRGNTEAFF.

In this sample, this clonotype turned up a few times. One end of the junction is discordant with germline, which a read error may explain. The V gene is TRBV5-1, the J gene TRBJ2-1; possible D gene TRBD1, 6 bases. Looked up from germline, CDR1 is SGHRS and CDR2 is YFSETQ. This CDR3 has 14 residues. The CDR3 DNA sequence: TGCGCCAGCGCGCCCGGACAGTCATACAATGAGCAGTTTTTC. As protein: CASAPGQSYNEQFF.

This clonotype occurred many times. V gene TRBV11-2 combines with J gene TRBJ2-3; the D gene could be TRBD1 or TRBD2 (5 bases each). The V and J ends lost 0 bases and 0 bases respectively, with 13 bases between them. This CDR3 contains 17 residues. Looked up from germline, CDR1 is SGHAT and CDR2 is FQNNGV. In DNA form, the CDR3 reads TGTGCCAGCAGCTTAGATGGGGACGGAACTAGCACAGATACGCAGTATTTT. Encoded protein: CASSLDGDGTSTDTQYF.

This clonotype occurred many times. Here the CDR3 reads CASGTGVPKFF. The CDR3 bases are TGTGCTAGTGGTACAGGGGTTCCGAAGTTCTTC. The chain links TRBV12-5 to TRBJ2-1, with TRBD1 matching 7 bases. The CDR3 is 11 amino acids. V shed 5 bases and J 14 bases; nucleotides not matched to a gene: 6. Germline V gene sequence: CDR1 LGHNT, CDR2 FRNRAP.

In regard to this clonotype: This likely comes from a read error, as the CDR3 has no conserved phenylalanine or tryptophan at its end. V and J are TRBV7-9 and TRBJ1-1, with 8 nucleotides matching TRBD1. Unmatched junction bases numbered 3, after V lost 6 bases and J lost 3 bases. CDR1 is SEHNR, CDR2 FQNEAQ, per germline (reference sequence). The CDR3 totals 13 residues. Here the CDR3 reads CASSRQGYTEAFL. The CDR3 bases are TGTGCCAGCAGTCGACAGGGGTACACTGAAGCTTTCCTT.

Many counts were recorded for this clonotype. The chain couples TRBV5-1 to TRBJ2-3, with D maybe TRBD1 (5 bases). CDR1 and CDR2 (germline): SGHRS, YFSETQ. The CDR3 is made up of 17 amino acids. V gave up 0 bases and J gave up 0 bases, with 14 bases separating them. The CDR3 protein is CASSLDGGHTSTDTQYF. The DNA of the CDR3 is TGCGCCAGCAGCTTGGACGGTGGACACACAAGCACAGATACGCAGTATTTT.

This clonotype was counted ten times or more. The junction does not match germline at one end; this may be a read error. J is TRBJ2-4 and V is TRBV4-1, with D maybe TRBD2 (7 bases). This CDR3 has 16 amino acids. Germline CDR1 and CDR2: MGHRA and YSYEKL. DNA for the CDR3: TGTGCCAGCAGCCAAGAAGGGGGGGTTAGTCAAAACACCTTGTACTTT. It specifies CASSQEGGVSQNTLYF.

This clonotype was found many times. The chain has TRBV9 and TRBJ1-2, with a possible D match to TRBD1 (6 bases). CDR1 is SGDLS, CDR2 YYNGEE, per germline. The germline V and J ends were trimmed by 5 bases and 3 bases, with 14 bases remaining between them. The length of the CDR3 is 14 residues. As DNA, the CDR3 is TGTGCCAGCAGTCGCGGGGGCCAGGACTATGGCTACACCTTC. Amino acids: CASSRGGQDYGYTF.

This clonotype showed up many times. This chain uses TRBV9 with TRBJ2-1, with 7 bases matching TRBD2. Germline lookup yields CDR1 SGDLS and CDR2 YYNGEE. The CDR3 covers 13 residues. J gave up 5 bases and V 2 bases, and 1 base lay outside the gene matches. The CDR3 loop is CASSVRGDNEQFF. The CDR3 DNA reads as TGTGCCAGCAGCGTCCGGGGGGACAATGAGCAGTTCTTC.

With respect to this clonotype: No conserved phenylalanine or tryptophan is present at the end of the CDR3, so a read error is the likely explanation. The chain links TRBV7-9 to TRBJ1-3; D not certain. Germline lookup yields CDR1 SEHNR and CDR2 FQNEAQ (reference sequence). This CDR3 region has 16 residues. The V and J ends lost 0 bases and 3 bases respectively, with 12 bases between them. CDR3 DNA sequence: TGTGCCAGCAGCTTAGCGGGCAGCCGGCGTGGAAACACCATATATTTG. It yields the protein CASSLAGSRRGNTIYL.

This clonotype appeared a few times. The chain recombines TRBV15 with TRBJ2-1; 9 bases align to TRBD2. The CDR3 is 17 amino acids. Germline V gene lookup returns CDR1 LNHNV and CDR2 YYDKDF (reference sequence). V lost 0 bases and J lost 6; bases outside the gene matches: 9. DNA for the CDR3: TGTGCCACCAGCAGAGATGGAACCGGGACTAGCCTCAATGAGCAGTTCTTC. The encoded protein is CATSRDGTGTSLNEQFF.

This clonotype was seen ten or more times. The rearrangement uses TRBV12-3 or TRBV12-4 and TRBJ1-1; D uncertain. Trimming left V 2 bases short and J 1 base short, with 5 bases between. The CDR3 contains 13 residues. The CDR3 sequence: CASSLKSNTEAFF. DNA of the CDR3: TGTGCCAGCAGTTTAAAGTCGAACACTGAAGCTTTCTTT.

This clonotype was observed at least ten times. The chain joins TRBV20-1 to TRBJ2-5; TRBD2 might be the D (5 bases). V was shortened by 7 bases and J by 5 bases, with 17 bases between the two germline ends. This CDR3 region has 13 residues. The germline gives CDR1 DFQATT, CDR2 SNEGSKA (reference sequence). Here the CDR3 DNA reads TGCAGTGGGTCGCCGGGAAGGATGGAGACCCAGTACTTC. It encodes CSGSPGRMETQYF.

This clonotype was recorded many times. The chain combines TRBV20-1 with TRBJ1-4; D not resolved. With 6 bases removed from V and 3 bases from J, the gap between germline ends came to 14 bases. Germline values: CDR1 DFQATT, CDR2 SNEGSKA (reference sequence). The CDR3 length is 14 residues. CDR3 bases: TGCAGTGCGTACAAACCGGGATCTAATGAAAAACTGTTTTTT. Its translation is CSAYKPGSNEKLFF.

This clonotype was detected ten times or more. The chain recombines TRBV3-1 with TRBJ2-2; no firm D call. The V end lost 5 bases, the J end lost 5 bases, and 12 bases lay between the germline ends. Germline V gene sequence: CDR1 LGHDT, CDR2 YNNKEL (reference sequence). The CDR3 runs 14 residues. CDR3 amino acids: CASSTSRITGELFF. The DNA for the CDR3 is TGTGCCAGCAGCACTTCTAGGATAACCGGGGAGCTGTTTTTT.

For this clonotype: A read error may be the cause here, since a much bigger clone is one base away. V is TRBV5-4 and J is TRBJ2-1; perhaps TRBD2 as D (5 bases). The CDR3 contains 17 residues. From germline, CDR1 is SGHNT and CDR2 YYREEE (reference sequence). CDR3 nucleotides: TGTGCCAGCAGCTCACTCAAAGAGGGCAGCTCCTACAATGAGCAGCTCTTC. Its protein product is CASSSLKEGSSYNEQLF.

In its sample, this clonotype was seen a few times. The chain carries TRBV7-2 and TRBJ1-6; TRBD1 agrees at 10 bases. The V segment lost 7 bases and the J segment 10 bases; nucleotides outside the gene matches: 7. In germline, CDR1 is SGHTA, CDR2 FQGNSA. The CDR3 extends over 14 amino acids. The CDR3 DNA sequence: TGTGCCAGCACGTATAGGGACAGGGGATCACCCCTCCACTTT. Translating gives CASTYRDRGSPLHF.

This clonotype appeared many times. V is TRBV11-1 and J is TRBJ1-2; D is uncertain. The ends were cut back, 5 bases at V and 7 bases at J, with 14 bases in the middle. The CDR3 consists of 13 residues. Germline V gene lookup returns CDR1 SGHAT and CDR2 FQDESV (reference sequence). The CDR3 DNA is TGTGCCAGCAGCCCGCTAGGAGGAACTGGCTACACCTTC. Its protein is CASSPLGGTGYTF. Combining the CDR3 with reference TRBV11-1 and TRBJ1-2 gives the whole variable domain EAEVAQSPRYKITEKSQAVAFWCDPISGHATLYWYRQILGQGPELLVQFQDESVVDDSQLPKDRFSAERLKGVDSTLKIQPAELGDSAMYLCASSPLGGTGYTFGSGTRLTVV.

This clonotype was seen at least ten times. This chain uses TRBV12-3 or TRBV12-4 with TRBJ1-1, with D tentatively TRBD1 (5 bases). The V end was cut by 3 bases, the J end by 0 bases, with 11 bases between. CDR3 length equals 15 residues. The CDR3: CASSFAGWMNTEAFF. Here the CDR3 DNA reads TGTGCCAGCAGTTTCGCAGGGTGGATGAACACTGAAGCTTTCTTT.

This clonotype was counted many times. At one end, the junction sequence differs from germline, possibly due to a read error. The chain recombines TRBV10-3 with TRBJ1-1; 9 bases are shared with TRBD1. Germline V gives CDR1 ENHRY, CDR2 SYGVKD. This CDR3 spans 13 amino acids. CDR3 loop: CAISGQGDTEAFF. The CDR3 DNA reads TGTGCCATCAGTGGACAGGGGGACACTGAAGCTTTTTTT.